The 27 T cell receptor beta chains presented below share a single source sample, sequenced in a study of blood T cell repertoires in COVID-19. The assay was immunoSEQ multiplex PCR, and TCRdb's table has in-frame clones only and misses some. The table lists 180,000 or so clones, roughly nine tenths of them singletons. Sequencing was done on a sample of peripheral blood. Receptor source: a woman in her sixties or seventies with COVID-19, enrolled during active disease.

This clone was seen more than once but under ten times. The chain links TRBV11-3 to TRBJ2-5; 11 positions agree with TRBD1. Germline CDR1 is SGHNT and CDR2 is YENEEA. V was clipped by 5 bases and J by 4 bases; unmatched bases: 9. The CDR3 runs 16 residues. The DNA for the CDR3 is TGTGCCAGCAGCGGCGGATCAGGACAGGGGGCAGAGACCCAGTACTTC. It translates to CASSGGSGQGAETQYF.

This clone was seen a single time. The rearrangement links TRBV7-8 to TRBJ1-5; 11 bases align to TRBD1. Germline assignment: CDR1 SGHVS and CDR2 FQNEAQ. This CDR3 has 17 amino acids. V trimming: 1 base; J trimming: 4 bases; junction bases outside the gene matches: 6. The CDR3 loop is CASSLGTGGFWNQPQHF. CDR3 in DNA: TGTGCCAGCAGCTTAGGGACAGGGGGCTTTTGGAATCAGCCCCAGCATTTT. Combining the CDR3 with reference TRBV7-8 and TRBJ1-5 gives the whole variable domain GAGVSQSPRYKVAKRGQDVALRCDPISGHVSLFWYQQALGQGPEFLTYFQNEAQLDKSGLPSDRFFAERPEGSVSTLKIQRTQQEDSAVYLCASSLGTGGFWNQPQHFGDGTRLSIL.

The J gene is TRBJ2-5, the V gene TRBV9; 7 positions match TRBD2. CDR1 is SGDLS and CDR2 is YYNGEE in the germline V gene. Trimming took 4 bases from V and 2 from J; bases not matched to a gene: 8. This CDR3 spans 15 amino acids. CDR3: CASSPGGWGQETQYF. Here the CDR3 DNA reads TGTGCCAGCAGCCCCGGGGGGTGGGGACAAGAGACCCAGTACTTC.

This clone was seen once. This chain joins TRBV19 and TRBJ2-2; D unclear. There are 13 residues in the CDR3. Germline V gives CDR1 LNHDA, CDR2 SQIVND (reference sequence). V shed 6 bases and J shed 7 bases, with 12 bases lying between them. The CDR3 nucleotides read TGTGCCAGTAGCCCTTTGAGAAACGGGGAGCTGTTTTTT. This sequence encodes CASSPLRNGELFF.

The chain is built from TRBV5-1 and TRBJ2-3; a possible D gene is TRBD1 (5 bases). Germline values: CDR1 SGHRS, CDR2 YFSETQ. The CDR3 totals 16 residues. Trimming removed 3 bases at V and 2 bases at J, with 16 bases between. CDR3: CASSSKSRTTTDTQYF. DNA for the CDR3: TGCGCCAGCAGCTCCAAATCGCGGACAACCACAGATACGCAGTATTTT.

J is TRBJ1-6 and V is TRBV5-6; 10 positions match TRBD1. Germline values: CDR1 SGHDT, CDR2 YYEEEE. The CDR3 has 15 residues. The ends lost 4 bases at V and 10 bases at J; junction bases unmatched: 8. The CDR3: CASSKETGGSSPLHF. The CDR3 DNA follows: TGTGCCAGCAGCAAAGAGACAGGGGGCAGCTCACCCCTCCACTTT.

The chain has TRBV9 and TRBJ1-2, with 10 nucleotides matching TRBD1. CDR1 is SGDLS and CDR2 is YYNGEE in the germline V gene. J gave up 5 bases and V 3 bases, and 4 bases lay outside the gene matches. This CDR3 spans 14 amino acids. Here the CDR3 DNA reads TGTGCCAGCAGCGAGGGGACAGGGGCTTATGGCTACACCTTC. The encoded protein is CASSEGTGAYGYTF.

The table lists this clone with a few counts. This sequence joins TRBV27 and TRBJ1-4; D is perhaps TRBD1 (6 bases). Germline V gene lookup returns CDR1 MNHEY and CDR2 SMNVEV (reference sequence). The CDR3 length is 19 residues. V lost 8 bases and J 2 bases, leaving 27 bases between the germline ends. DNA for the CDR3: TGTGCCAGCGGTACCGCGCTCAGAGAGGGGGACGCGACTAATGAAAAACTGTTTTTT. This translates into CASGTALREGDATNEKLFF. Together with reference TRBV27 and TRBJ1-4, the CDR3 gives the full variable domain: EAQVTQNPRYLITVTGKKLTVTCSQNMNHEYMSWYRQDPGLGLRQIYYSMNVEVTDKGDVPEGYKVSRKEKRNFPLILESPSPNQTSLYFCASGTALREGDATNEKLFFGSGTQLSVL.

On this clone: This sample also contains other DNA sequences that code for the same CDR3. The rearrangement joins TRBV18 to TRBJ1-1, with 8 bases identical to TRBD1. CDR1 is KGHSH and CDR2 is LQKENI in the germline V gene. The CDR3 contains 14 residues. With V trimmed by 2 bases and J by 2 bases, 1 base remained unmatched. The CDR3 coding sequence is TGTGCCAGCTCACCAACAGGGGGAAACACTGAAGCTTTCTTT. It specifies CASSPTGGNTEAFF.

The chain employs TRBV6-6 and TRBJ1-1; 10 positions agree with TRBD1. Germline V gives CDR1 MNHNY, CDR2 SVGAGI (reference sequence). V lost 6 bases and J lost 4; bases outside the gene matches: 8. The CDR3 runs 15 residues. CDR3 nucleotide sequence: TGTGCCAGCAGCTACCGGGACAGGGGTTCCACTGAAGCTTTCTTT. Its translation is CASSYRDRGSTEAFF.

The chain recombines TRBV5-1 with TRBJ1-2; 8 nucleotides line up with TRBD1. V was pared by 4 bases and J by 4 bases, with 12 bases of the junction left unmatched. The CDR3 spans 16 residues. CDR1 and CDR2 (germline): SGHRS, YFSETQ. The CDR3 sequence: CASSRDRAGGVYGYTF. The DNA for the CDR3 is TGCGCCAGCAGCAGAGATAGGGCAGGGGGCGTCTATGGCTACACCTTC.

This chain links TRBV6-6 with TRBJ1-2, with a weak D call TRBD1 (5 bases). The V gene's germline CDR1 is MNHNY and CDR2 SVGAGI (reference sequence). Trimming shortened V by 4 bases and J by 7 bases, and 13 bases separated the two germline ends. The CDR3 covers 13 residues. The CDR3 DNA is TGTGCCAGCAGTTCCAAACTCCAGGGTGGCTACACCTTC. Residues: CASSSKLQGGYTF.

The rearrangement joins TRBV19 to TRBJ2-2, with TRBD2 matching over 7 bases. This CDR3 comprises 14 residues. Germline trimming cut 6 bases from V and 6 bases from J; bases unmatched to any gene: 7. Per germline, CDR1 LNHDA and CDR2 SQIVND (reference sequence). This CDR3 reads CASRRLREAGELFF. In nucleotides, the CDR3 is TGTGCCAGTAGACGACTCCGGGAGGCCGGGGAGCTGTTTTTT.

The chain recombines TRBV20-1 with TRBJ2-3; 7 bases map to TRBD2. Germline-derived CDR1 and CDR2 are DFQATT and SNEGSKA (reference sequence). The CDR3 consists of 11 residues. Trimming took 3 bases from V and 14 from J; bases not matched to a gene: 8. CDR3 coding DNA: TGCAGTGCTAGGTTAAGGGGACTACCGTATTTT. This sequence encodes CSARLRGLPYF.

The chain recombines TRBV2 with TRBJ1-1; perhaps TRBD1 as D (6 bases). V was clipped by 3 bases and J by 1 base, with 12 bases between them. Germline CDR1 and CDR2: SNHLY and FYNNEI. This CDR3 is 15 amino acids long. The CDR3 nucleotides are TGTGCCAGCAGTGATTATGGACAGAGGAACACTGAAGCTTTCTTT. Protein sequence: CASSDYGQRNTEAFF.

The CDR3 loop is CASSKYRPSNQPQHF. The CDR3 DNA sequence: TGTGCCAGCAGCAAATACAGACCTAGCAATCAGCCCCAGCATTTT. This chain connects TRBV6-5 to TRBJ1-5; D not resolved. V dropped 6 bases and J dropped 0 bases, with 12 bases sitting between them. The CDR3 is 15 amino acids. Germline V gene data show CDR1 as MNHEY and CDR2 as SVGAGI.

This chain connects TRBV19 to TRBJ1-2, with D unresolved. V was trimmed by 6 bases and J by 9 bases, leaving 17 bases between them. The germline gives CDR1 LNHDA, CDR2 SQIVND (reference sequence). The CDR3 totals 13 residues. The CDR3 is CASSDTPPIRYTF. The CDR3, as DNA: TGTGCCAGTAGCGATACTCCTCCTATTCGCTACACCTTC.

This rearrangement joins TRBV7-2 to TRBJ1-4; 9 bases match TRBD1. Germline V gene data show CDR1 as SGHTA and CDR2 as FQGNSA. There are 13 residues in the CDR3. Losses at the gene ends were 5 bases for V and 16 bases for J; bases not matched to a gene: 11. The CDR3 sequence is CASSVTTGGRAFF. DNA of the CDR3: TGTGCCAGCAGCGTGACTACAGGGGGCCGGGCGTTTTTT.

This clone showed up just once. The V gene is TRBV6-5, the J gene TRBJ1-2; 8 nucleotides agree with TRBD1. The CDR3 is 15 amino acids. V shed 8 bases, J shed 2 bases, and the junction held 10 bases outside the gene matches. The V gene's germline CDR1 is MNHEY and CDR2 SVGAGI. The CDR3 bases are TGTGCCAGCCGGAGAGACAGGGGAAGCAACTATGGCTACACCTTC. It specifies CASRRDRGSNYGYTF.

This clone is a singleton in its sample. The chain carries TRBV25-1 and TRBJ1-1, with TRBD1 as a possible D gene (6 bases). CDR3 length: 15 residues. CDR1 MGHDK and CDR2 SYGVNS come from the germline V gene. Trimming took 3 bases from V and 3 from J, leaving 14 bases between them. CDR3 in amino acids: CASSDPQGRDTEAFF. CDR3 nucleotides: TGTGCCAGCAGTGACCCTCAGGGGAGAGACACTGAAGCTTTCTTT.

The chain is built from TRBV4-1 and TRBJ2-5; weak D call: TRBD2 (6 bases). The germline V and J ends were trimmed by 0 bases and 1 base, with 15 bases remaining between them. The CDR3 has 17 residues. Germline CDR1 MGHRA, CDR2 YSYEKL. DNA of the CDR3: TGCGCCAGCAGCCAAGATGGGGGGTGGGGGATCCAAGAGACCCAGTACTTC. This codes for CASSQDGGWGIQETQYF.

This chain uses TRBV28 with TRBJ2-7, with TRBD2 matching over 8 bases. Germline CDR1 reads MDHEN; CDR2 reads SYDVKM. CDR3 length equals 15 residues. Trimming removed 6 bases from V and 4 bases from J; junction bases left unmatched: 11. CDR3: CASSSGASGSYEQYF. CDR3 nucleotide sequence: TGTGCCAGCAGCTCCGGGGCTAGCGGGTCGTACGAGCAGTACTTC.

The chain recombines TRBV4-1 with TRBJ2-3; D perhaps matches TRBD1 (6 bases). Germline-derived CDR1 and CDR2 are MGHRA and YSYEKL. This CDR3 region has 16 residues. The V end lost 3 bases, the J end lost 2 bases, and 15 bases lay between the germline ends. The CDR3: CASSQAPGQFTDTQYF. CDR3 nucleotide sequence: TGCGCCAGCAGCCAGGCCCCCGGACAGTTCACAGATACGCAGTATTTT.

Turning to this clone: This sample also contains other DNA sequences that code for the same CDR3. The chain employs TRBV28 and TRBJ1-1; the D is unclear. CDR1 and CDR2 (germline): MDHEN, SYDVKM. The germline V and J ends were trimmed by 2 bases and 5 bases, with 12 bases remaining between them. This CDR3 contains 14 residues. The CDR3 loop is CASSLRRLVTEAFF. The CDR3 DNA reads TGTGCCAGCAGTTTAAGGCGACTGGTGACTGAAGCTTTCTTT.

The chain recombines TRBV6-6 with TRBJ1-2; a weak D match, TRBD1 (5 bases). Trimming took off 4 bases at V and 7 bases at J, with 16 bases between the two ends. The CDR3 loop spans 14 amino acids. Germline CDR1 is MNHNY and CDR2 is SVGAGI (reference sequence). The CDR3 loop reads CASSSLTLQGGYTF. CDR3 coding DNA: TGTGCCAGCAGTTCCCTGACCCTTCAGGGTGGCTACACCTTC.

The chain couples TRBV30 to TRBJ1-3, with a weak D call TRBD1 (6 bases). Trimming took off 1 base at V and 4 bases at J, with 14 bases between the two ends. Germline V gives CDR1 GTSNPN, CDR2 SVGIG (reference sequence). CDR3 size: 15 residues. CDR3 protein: CAWSARGGNGNTIYF. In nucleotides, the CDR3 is TGTGCCTGGAGTGCTCGGGGGGGCAACGGAAACACCATATATTTT.

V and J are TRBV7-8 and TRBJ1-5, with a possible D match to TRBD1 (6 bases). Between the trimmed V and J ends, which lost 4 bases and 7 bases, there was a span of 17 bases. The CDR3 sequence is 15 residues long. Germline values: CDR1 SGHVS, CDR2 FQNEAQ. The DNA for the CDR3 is TGTGCCAGCAGCTGGAGTACCGGACAGAGACAGCCCCAGCATTTT. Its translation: CASSWSTGQRQPQHF.